Each of the 16 T cell receptor beta chains below was sequenced from the same sample in a study of shared clonotypes between healthy human individuals. Measured with immunoSEQ multiplex PCR; TCRdb has only the in-frame clones, and not every one. In the table there are under 200,000 clones, 85% to 95% of which are singletons. The material sequenced was naive CD4+ T cells sorted from blood. The subset is: CD45RA+ positively selected. These receptor sequences come from a young woman in good health.

The chain is built from TRBV7-6 and TRBJ2-2; TRBD2 agrees at 7 bases. V gave up 3 bases and J gave up 5 bases; unmatched junction bases: 6. The length of the CDR3 is 15 residues. CDR1 SGHVS and CDR2 FNYEAQ come from the germline V gene. As DNA, the CDR3 is TGTGCCAGCAGCTTGAGCGGGATGGGGACCGGGGAGCTGTTTTTT. Translated, it gives CASSLSGMGTGELFF.

This chain connects TRBV7-2 to TRBJ2-7; D may be TRBD1 (5 bases). The CDR3 sequence is 13 residues long. V was pared by 3 bases and J by 5 bases, with 11 bases between. The V gene's germline CDR1 is SGHTA and CDR2 FQGNSA. As DNA, the CDR3 is TGTGCCAGCAGCTTGGCCAGGGCGAACGAGCAGTACTTC. Encoded protein: CASSLARANEQYF.

V gene TRBV19 combines with J gene TRBJ2-6; D is ambiguous. Trimming left V 3 bases short and J 0 bases short, with 9 bases between. In germline, CDR1 is LNHDA, CDR2 SQIVND (reference sequence). The CDR3 contains 16 residues. CDR3 coding DNA: TGTGCCAGTAGTATGATAGTTAGCTCTGGGGCCAACGTCCTGACTTTC. This translates into CASSMIVSSGANVLTF.

The V gene is TRBV5-1, the J gene TRBJ2-3; D call uncertain. From germline, CDR1 is SGHRS and CDR2 YFSETQ. Trimming took 1 base from V and 0 from J, leaving 6 bases between them. The CDR3 is 14 amino acids. DNA of the CDR3: TGCGCCAGCAGCTTGTTCGGGAGCACAGATACGCAGTATTTT. Its protein product is CASSLFGSTDTQYF.

The rearrangement links TRBV7-8 to TRBJ1-1; 11 bases are shared with TRBD1. V dropped 5 bases and J dropped 5; count of bases not matched to a gene: 4. The CDR3 runs 14 residues. The germline gives CDR1 SGHVS, CDR2 FQNEAQ. The CDR3 DNA follows: TGTGCCAGCAGCCCCGGGACAGGGGGGACTGAAGCTTTCTTT. The encoded protein is CASSPGTGGTEAFF.

This clone showed up just once. This chain uses TRBV6-5 with TRBJ1-5; D is perhaps TRBD1 (5 bases). The CDR3 extends over 14 amino acids. Deletions cut 2 bases from V and 6 bases from J, with 11 bases between. Germline V gene sequence: CDR1 MNHEY, CDR2 SVGAGI. The DNA of the CDR3 is TGTGCCAGCAGTTACGGGTCAGGGAGTCAGCCCCAGCATTTT. It translates to CASSYGSGSQPQHF.

As to this clone: Other DNA variants within this sample encode the same CDR3. J is TRBJ1-1 and V is TRBV5-1; a weak D match, TRBD1 (5 bases). This CDR3 region has 13 residues. The ends were cut back, 2 bases at V and 3 bases at J, with 8 bases in the middle. Looked up from germline, CDR1 is SGHRS and CDR2 is YFSETQ. As DNA, the CDR3 is TGCGCCAGCAGCTTCCAGGGAGACACTGAAGCTTTCTTT. It is translated as CASSFQGDTEAFF.

The J gene is TRBJ1-3, the V gene TRBV5-6; D is ambiguous. Germline-derived CDR1 and CDR2 are SGHDT and YYEEEE. The length of the CDR3 is 15 residues. Between the trimmed V and J ends, which lost 3 bases and 0 bases, there was a span of 10 bases. Here the CDR3 DNA reads TGTGCCAGCAGCTCCCTGTCGGGCTCTGGAAACACCATATATTTT. Its translation: CASSSLSGSGNTIYF.

The V call is TRBV11-2, the J call TRBJ1-2; 7 bases fit TRBD1. Germline V gives CDR1 SGHAT, CDR2 FQNNGV. This CDR3 spans 14 amino acids. Trimming removed 5 bases from V and 8 bases from J; junction bases left unmatched: 11. In DNA, the CDR3 is TGTGCCAGCAGCGCGGGGACAGCCCGCACGGGCTACACCTTC. Translating it yields CASSAGTARTGYTF.

The CDR3 bases are TGTGCCAGCAGCTCTTTCCCTGGAGTGAACACTGAAGCTTTCTTT. The encoded protein is CASSSFPGVNTEAFF. V usage is TRBV7-9 and J usage is TRBJ1-1; D unresolved. The V gene lost 4 bases and the J gene lost 0 bases, with 12 bases spanning the gap. Germline V gene data show CDR1 as SEHNR and CDR2 as FQNEAQ (reference sequence). CDR3 length: 15 residues.

The chain joins TRBV29-1 to TRBJ2-3, with a possible D match to TRBD2 (6 bases). Germline values: CDR1 SQVTM, CDR2 ANQGSEA. There are 13 residues in the CDR3. V shed 7 bases and J shed 6 bases, with 17 bases lying between them. In DNA, the CDR3 is TGCAGCGCTAGCGCTTCTGGTCGTGATACGCAGTATTTT. Amino acid sequence: CSASASGRDTQYF.

J is TRBJ2-3 and V is TRBV5-1; 9 bases map to TRBD2. J gave up 5 bases and V 4 bases, and 8 bases lay outside the gene matches. Germline V gene lookup returns CDR1 SGHRS and CDR2 YFSETQ. This CDR3 spans 15 amino acids. Here the CDR3 reads CASSPVAGVVDTQYF. For the CDR3, the DNA is TGCGCCAGCAGCCCTGTAGCGGGAGTAGTAGATACGCAGTATTTT.

This clone was detected a few times. The CDR3 sequence: CASSSQGKRPQHF. The CDR3 DNA is TGTGCCAGCAGTTCCCAGGGGAAGCGGCCCCAGCATTTT. The chain recombines TRBV27 with TRBJ1-5; D perhaps matches TRBD1 (6 bases). The germline V gene has CDR1 MNHEY and CDR2 SMNVEV (reference sequence). The CDR3 totals 13 residues. V lost 4 bases, J lost 9 bases, and 13 bases lay in between.

CDR3 nucleotides: TGCGCCAGCAAGTCCCGCACAGATACGCAGTATTTT. Translated: CASKSRTDTQYF. The chain is built from TRBV5-1 and TRBJ2-3; D remains unclear. CDR3 size: 12 residues. The V and J ends lost 6 bases and 1 base respectively, with 6 bases between them. Germline V gives CDR1 SGHRS, CDR2 YFSETQ. Full variable domain (rest looked up from reference TRBV5-1 and TRBJ2-3): KAGVTQTPRYLIKTRGQQVTLSCSPISGHRSVSWYQQTPGQGLQFLFEYFSETQRNKGNFPGRFSGRQFSNSRSEMNVSTLELGDSALYLCASKSRTDTQYFGPGTRLTVL.

The V and J genes are TRBV5-1 and TRBJ2-1, with 9 bases matching TRBD1. The CDR3 runs 14 residues. V lost 1 base to trimming and J lost 7 bases; unmatched junction nucleotides: 3. The germline V gene has CDR1 SGHRS and CDR2 YFSETQ. The CDR3 spells CASSLTGGQNEQFF. The CDR3 bases are TGCGCCAGCAGCTTGACAGGGGGCCAAAATGAGCAGTTCTTC.

This clone was detected once. J is TRBJ1-2 and V is TRBV7-9, with 7 bases identical to TRBD1. V was clipped by 3 bases and J by 0 bases; unmatched bases: 1. The CDR3 is made up of 14 amino acids. The germline V gene encodes CDR1 SEHNR and CDR2 FQNEAQ (reference sequence). The CDR3 sequence: CASSLQGANYGYTF. CDR3 nucleotide sequence: TGTGCCAGCAGCTTGCAGGGGGCTAACTATGGCTACACCTTC. Supplemented by reference TRBV7-9 and TRBJ1-2, the full variable domain reads DTGVSQNPRHKITKRGQNVTFRCDPISEHNRLYWYRQTLGQGPEFLTYFQNEAQLEKSRLLSDRFSAERPKGSFSTLEIQRTEQGDSAMYLCASSLQGANYGYTFGSGTRLTVV.